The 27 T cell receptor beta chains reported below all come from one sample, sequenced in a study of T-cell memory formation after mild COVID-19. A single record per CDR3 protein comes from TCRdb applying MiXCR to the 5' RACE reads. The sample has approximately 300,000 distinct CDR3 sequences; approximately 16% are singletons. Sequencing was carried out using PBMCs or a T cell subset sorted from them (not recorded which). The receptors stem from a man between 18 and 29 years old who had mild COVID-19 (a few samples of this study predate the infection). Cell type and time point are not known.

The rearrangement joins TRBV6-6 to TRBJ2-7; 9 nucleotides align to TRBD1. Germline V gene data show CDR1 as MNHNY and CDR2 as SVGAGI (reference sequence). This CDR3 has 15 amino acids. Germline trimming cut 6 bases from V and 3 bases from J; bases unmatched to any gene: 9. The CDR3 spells CASSLPGQGNYEQYF. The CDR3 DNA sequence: TGTGCCAGCAGCCTACCGGGACAGGGCAACTACGAGCAGTACTTC.

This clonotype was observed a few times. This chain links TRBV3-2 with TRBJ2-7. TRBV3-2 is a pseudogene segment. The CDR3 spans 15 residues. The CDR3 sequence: CASSLQQGCCNEQYF. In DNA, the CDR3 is TGTGCCAGCAGCTTACAACAGGGCTGCTGCAACGAGCAGTACTTC.

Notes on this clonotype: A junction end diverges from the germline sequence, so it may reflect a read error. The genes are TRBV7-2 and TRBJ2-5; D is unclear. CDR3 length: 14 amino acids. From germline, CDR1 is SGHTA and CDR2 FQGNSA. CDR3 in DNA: TGTGCCGGCAGCAAGGAACGCGACCAAGAGACCCAGTACTTC. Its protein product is CAGSKERDQETQYF.

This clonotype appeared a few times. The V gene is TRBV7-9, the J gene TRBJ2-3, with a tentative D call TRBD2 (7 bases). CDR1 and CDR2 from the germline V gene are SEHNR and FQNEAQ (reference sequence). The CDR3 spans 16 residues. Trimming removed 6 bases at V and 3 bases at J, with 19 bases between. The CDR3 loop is CASRSGGLTLTDTQYF. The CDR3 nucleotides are TGTGCCAGCAGGTCCGGGGGGCTAACCCTGACAGATACGCAGTATTTT.

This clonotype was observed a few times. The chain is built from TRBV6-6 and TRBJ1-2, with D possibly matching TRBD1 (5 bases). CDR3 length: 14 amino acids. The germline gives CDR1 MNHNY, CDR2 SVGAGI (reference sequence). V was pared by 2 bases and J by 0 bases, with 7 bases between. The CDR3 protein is CASSYRGANYGYTF. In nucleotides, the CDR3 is TGTGCCAGCAGTTACCGGGGCGCTAACTATGGCTACACCTTC.

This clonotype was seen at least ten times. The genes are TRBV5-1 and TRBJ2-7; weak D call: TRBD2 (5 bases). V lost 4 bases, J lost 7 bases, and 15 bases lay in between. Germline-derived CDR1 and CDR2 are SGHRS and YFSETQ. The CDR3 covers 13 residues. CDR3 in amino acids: CASSHPGSGEQYF. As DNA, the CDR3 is TGCGCCAGCAGCCACCCTGGCTCGGGGGAGCAGTACTTC.

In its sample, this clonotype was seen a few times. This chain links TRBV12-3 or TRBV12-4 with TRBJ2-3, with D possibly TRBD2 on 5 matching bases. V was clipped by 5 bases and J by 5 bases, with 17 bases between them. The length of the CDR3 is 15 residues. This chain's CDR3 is CASSPRRGYGDTQYF. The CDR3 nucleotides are TGTGCCAGCAGTCCAAGACGGGGTTATGGAGATACGCAGTATTTT.

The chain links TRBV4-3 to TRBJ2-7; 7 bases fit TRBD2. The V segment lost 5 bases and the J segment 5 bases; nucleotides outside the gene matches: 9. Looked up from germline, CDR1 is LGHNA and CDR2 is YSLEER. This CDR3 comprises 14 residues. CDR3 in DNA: TGCGCCAGCAGCTGGGGCGGGGGTTCGGACGAGCAGTACTTC. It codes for CASSWGGGSDEQYF.

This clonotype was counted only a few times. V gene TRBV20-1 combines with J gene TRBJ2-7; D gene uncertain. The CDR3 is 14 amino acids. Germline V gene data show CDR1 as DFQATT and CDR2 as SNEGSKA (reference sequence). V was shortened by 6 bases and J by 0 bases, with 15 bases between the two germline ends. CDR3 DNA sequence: TGCAGTGCAACCACCTGGACGGACTCCTACGAGCAGTACTTC. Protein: CSATTWTDSYEQYF.

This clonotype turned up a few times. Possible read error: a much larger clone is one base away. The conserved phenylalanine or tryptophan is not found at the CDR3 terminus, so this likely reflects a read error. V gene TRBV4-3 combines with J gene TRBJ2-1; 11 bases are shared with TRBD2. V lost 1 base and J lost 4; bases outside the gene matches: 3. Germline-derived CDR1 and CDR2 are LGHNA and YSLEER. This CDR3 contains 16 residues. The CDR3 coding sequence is TGCGCCAGCAGCCAAGGGGTAGCGGGGGGGTACAATGAGCAGTTCTCC. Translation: CASSQGVAGGYNEQFS.

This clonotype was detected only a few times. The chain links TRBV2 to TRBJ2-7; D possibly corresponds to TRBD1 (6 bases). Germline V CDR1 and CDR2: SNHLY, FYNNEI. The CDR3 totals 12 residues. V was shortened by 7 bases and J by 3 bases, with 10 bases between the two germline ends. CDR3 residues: CASTGQSYEQYV. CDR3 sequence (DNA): TGTGCCAGCACAGGACAGAGCTACGAGCAGTACGTC.

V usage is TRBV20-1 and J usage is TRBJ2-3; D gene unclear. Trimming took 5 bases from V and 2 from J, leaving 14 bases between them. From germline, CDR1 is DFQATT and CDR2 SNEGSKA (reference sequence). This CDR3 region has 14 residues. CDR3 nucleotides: TGCAGTGCTCGGACGGGTCCTTCCACAGATACGCAGTATTTT. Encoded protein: CSARTGPSTDTQYF.

CDR3 nucleotide sequence: TGTGCCAGCAGTTATACCGGGGGCCCGACAGATACGCAGTATTTT. Amino acid sequence: CASSYTGGPTDTQYF. V and J are TRBV6-5 and TRBJ2-3; D is possibly TRBD1 or TRBD2 (6 bases each). There are 15 residues in the CDR3. The ends were cut back, 3 bases at V and 3 bases at J, with 13 bases in the middle. CDR1 is MNHEY and CDR2 is SVGAGI in the germline V gene.

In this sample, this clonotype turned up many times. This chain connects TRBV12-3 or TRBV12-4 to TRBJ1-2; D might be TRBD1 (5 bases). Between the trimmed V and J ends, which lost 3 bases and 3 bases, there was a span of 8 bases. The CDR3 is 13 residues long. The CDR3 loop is CASSFGRDYGYTF. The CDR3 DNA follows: TGTGCCAGCAGTTTCGGCAGGGACTATGGCTACACCTTC.

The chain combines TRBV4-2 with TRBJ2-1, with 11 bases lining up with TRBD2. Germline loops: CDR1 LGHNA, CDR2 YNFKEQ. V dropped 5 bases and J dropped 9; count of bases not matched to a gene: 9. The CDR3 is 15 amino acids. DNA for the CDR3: TGTGCCAGCAGCTATCTAGCGGGGGGCCTTATTGAGCAGTTCTTC. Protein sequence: CASSYLAGGLIEQFF.

CDR3 sequence: CASSEIRQSYEQYV. For the CDR3, the DNA is TGTGCCAGCAGTGAAATCCGACAGTCCTACGAGCAGTACGTC. J is TRBJ2-7 and V is TRBV6-1; D perhaps matches TRBD1 (5 bases). V was cut by 2 bases and J by 1 base, with 9 bases left in between. The CDR3 covers 14 residues. Germline CDR1 MNHNS, CDR2 SASEGT.

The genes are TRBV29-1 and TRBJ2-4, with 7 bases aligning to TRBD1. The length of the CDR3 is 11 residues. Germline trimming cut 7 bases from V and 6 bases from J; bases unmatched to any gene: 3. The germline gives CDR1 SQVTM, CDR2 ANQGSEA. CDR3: CSAWDRNIQYF. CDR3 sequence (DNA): TGCAGCGCCTGGGACAGAAACATTCAGTACTTC. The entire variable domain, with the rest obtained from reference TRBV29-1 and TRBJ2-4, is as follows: SAVISQKPSRDICQRGTSLTIQCQVDSQVTMMFWYRQQPGQSLTLIATANQGSEATYESGFVIDKFPISRPNLTFSTLTVSNMSPEDSSIYLCSAWDRNIQYFGAGTRLSVL.

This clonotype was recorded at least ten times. The CDR3 DNA follows: TGCGCCAGCAGCCTAGGGCCCGGAGGTAATCAGCCCCAGCATTTT. Its protein is CASSLGPGGNQPQHF. The V and J genes are TRBV5-1 and TRBJ1-5; no clear D. Germline CDR1 and CDR2: SGHRS and YFSETQ. The CDR3 has 15 residues. The V end was cut by 4 bases, the J end by 4 bases, with 15 bases between.

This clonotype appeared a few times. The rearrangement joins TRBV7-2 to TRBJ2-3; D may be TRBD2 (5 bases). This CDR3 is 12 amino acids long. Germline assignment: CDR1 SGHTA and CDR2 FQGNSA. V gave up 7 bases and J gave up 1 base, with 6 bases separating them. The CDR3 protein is CASTGGTDTQYF. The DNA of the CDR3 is TGTGCCAGCACCGGGGGCACAGATACGCAGTATTTT. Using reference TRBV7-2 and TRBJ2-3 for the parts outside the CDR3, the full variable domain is GAGVSQSPSNKVTEKGKDVELRCDPISGHTALYWYRQSLGQGLEFLIYFQGNSAPDKSGLPSDRFSAERTGGSVSTLTIQRTQQEDSAVYLCASTGGTDTQYFGPGTRLTVL.

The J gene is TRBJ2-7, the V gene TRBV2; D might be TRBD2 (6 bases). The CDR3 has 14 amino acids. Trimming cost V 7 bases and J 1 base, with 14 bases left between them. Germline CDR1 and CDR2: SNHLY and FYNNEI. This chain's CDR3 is CASTGGIRSYEQYF. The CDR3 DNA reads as TGTGCCAGCACCGGGGGAATTCGGTCCTACGAGCAGTACTTC. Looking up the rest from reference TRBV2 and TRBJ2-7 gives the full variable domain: EPEVTQTPSHQVTQMGQEVILRCVPISNHLYFYWYRQILGQKVEFLVSFYNNEISEKSEIFDDQFSVERPDGSNFTLKIRSTKLEDSAMYFCASTGGIRSYEQYFGPGTRLTVT.

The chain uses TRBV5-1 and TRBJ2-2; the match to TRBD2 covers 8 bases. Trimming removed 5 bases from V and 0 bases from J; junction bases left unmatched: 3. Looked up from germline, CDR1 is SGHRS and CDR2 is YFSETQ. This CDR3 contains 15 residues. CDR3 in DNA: TGCGCCAGCAGTGATAGCGGGACGAACACCGGGGAGCTGTTTTTT. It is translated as CASSDSGTNTGELFF.

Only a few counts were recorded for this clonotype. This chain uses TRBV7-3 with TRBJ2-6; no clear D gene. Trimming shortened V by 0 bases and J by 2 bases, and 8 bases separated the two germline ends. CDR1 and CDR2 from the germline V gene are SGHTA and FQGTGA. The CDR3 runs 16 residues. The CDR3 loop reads CASSLTVAAGANVLTF. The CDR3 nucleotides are TGTGCCAGCAGCTTAACGGTGGCGGCTGGGGCCAACGTCCTGACTTTC.

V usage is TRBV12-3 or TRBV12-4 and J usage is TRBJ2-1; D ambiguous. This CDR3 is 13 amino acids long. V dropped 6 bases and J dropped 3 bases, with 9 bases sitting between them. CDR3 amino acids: CASRRDGYNEQFF. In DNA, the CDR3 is TGTGCCAGCAGAAGAGACGGCTACAATGAGCAGTTCTTC.

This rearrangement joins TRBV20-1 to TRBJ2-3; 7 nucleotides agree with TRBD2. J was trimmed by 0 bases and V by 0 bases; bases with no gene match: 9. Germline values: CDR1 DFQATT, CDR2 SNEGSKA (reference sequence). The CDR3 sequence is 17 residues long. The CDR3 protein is CSARDRRLAASTDTQYF. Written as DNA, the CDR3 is TGCAGTGCTAGAGATCGCCGGCTAGCGGCTAGCACAGATACGCAGTATTTT.

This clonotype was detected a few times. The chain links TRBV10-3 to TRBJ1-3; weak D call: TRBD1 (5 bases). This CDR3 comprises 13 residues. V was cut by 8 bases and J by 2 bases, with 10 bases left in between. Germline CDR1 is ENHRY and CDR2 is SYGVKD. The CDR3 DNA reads TGTGCCATCTTCGGGGGGACTGGAAACACCATATATTTT. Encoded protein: CAIFGGTGNTIYF.

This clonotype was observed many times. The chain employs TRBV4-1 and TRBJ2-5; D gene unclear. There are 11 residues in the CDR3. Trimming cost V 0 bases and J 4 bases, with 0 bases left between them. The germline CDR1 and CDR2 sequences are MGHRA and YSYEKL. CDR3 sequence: CASSQEETQYF. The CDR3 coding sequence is TGCGCCAGCAGCCAAGAAGAGACCCAGTACTTC.

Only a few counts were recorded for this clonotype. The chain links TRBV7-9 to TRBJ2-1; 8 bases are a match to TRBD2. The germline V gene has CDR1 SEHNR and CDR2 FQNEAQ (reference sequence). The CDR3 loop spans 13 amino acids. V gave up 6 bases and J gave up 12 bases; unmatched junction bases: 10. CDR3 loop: CASRPLPGGRQFF. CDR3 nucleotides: TGTGCCAGCAGGCCTCTTCCGGGGGGGCGGCAGTTCTTC. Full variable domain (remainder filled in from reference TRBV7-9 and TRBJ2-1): DTGVSQNPRHKITKRGQNVTFRCDPISEHNRLYWYRQTLGQGPEFLTYFQNEAQLEKSRLLSDRFSAERPKGSFSTLEIQRTEQGDSAMYLCASRPLPGGRQFFGPGTRLTVL.